These T cell receptor beta chains were read from a single sample in a study of T cell repertoires in cytomegalovirus infection. Each CDR3 protein gets one entry after TCRdb re-called the reads with MiXCR. The data show roughly 350,000 distinct CDR3 sequences, just under 35% seen once. No antigen is known for these receptors. The specimen comprised cultured PBMCs, sampled from culture after CMV antigen stimulation. Every receptor here comes from a human donor in good health (CMV status not recorded). Some clones in this sample may be carry-over from other donors' samples. Both conserved end residues are part of each CDR3. Each record gives: V gene, CDR3 length, D gene, clone size, J gene, CDR3 DNA, CDR3 protein. The D gene is left open where the match is weak. Size is omitted from some rows. Given values are once, few, many or a class for expanded clones.

TRBV28,15,TRBD1,NA,TRBJ2-2,TGTGCCAGCAGTCTCCCGGGACAGAGGACCGGGGAGCTGTTTTTT,CASSLPGQRTGELFF
TRBV19,13,NA,NA,TRBJ1-5,TGTGCCAGTAGTATAGTCCCACAGCCCGCCCAGCATTTT,CASSIVPQPAQHF
TRBV19,16,NA,NA,TRBJ2-5,TGTGCCAGTAGTATAGGAAGCGGAACCCCCAGGGAGACCCAGTACTTC,CASSIGSGTPRETQYF
TRBV7-2,17,NA,many,TRBJ2-1,TGTGCCAGCAGCTTAGAATTATTCGCGTTAACCTACAATGAGCAGTTCTTC,CASSLELFALTYNEQFF
TRBV29-1,15,TRBD1,few,TRBJ1-1,TGCAGCGTTGCTCGCAGGGGGAGCATGAACACTGAAGCTTTCTTT,CSVARRGSMNTEAFF
TRBV5-5,15,TRBD1,once,TRBJ2-2,TGTGCCAGCAGCAAGGGACAGGGGAACACCGGGGAGCTGTTTTTT,CASSKGQGNTGELFF
TRBV6-5,15,NA,many,TRBJ2-1,TGTGCCAGCAGTTACACAGGGTTAGGGGTCAATGAGCAGTTCTTC,CASSYTGLGVNEQFF
TRBV7-2,14,NA,NA,TRBJ2-7,TGTGCCAGCAGCTTAAGCGACGGAACCTACGAGCAGTACTTC,CASSLSDGTYEQYF
TRBV5-8,15,TRBD1,NA,TRBJ1-2,TGTGCCAGCAGCCCGAGGGGACAGGGAAACGGTAGCTACACCTTC,CASSPRGQGNGSYTF
TRBV28,15,NA,few,TRBJ2-4,TGTGCCAGCAGTTTACCCGGAGTTGCCAAAAACATTCAGTACTTC,CASSLPGVAKNIQYF
TRBV6-2/TRBV6-3,17,TRBD2,NA,TRBJ2-3,TGTGCCAGCAGTTACTTAGCGGGAGGCACTAGCACAGATACGCAGTATTTT,CASSYLAGGTSTDTQYF
TRBV28,16,NA,once,TRBJ2-5,TGTGCCAGCAGTTTCCCGGACTTCGAAGTGGAAGAGACCCAGTACTTC,CASSFPDFEVEETQYF
TRBV12-5,16,TRBD2,NA,TRBJ2-1,TGTGCTAGTGGTCCACCGACTAGCGGGAGAGGCGATGAGCAGTTCTTC,CASGPPTSGRGDEQFF
TRBV7-8,16,TRBD2,NA,TRBJ2-2,TGTGCCAGCAGCTTTCGCGTCGGGAGGCTTTCCGGGGAGCTGTTTTTT,CASSFRVGRLSGELFF
TRBV7-9,13,NA,few,TRBJ1-5,TGTGCCAGCTCGGACCGGAGGGGACAGCCCCAGCATTTT,CASSDRRGQPQHF
TRBV7-2,13,TRBD1,many,TRBJ2-3,TGTGCCAGCAGCTTCAAGGGGGCGGATACGCAGTATTTT,CASSFKGADTQYF
TRBV7-2,15,NA,few,TRBJ2-3,TGTGCCAGCAGTCGAGCAACAGGGCAAGGGGATACGCAGTATTTT,CASSRATGQGDTQYF
TRBV4-1,14,NA,NA,TRBJ2-5,TGCGCCAGCAGCCAAGGCCTAACCCAAGAGACCCAGTACTTC,CASSQGLTQETQYF
TRBV7-9,14,TRBD1,few,TRBJ2-5,TGTGCCAGCCGCGAAGGGACAGTCCAAGAGACCCAGTACTTC,CASREGTVQETQYF
TRBV12-3/TRBV12-4,14,NA,NA,TRBJ2-7,TGTGCCAGCAGTTTAGCGGCAGGGGCCAGAGAGCAGTACTTC,CASSLAAGAREQYF
TRBV7-8,12,NA,few,TRBJ1-5,TGTGCCAGCAGCTTATTTCGCCAGCCCCAGCATTTT,CASSLFRQPQHF
TRBV29-1,13,NA,NA,TRBJ1-1,TGCAGCGTTTCGGGACGCCTGAACACTGAAGCTTTCTTT,CSVSGRLNTEAFF
TRBV7-2,16,NA,NA,TRBJ2-1,TGTGCCAGCAGCTACAGAGGGGGCGGGAGGCCTGTTGAGCAGTTCTTC,CASSYRGGGRPVEQFF
TRBV19,13,NA,NA,TRBJ1-6,TGTGCCAGTAGTAAGGTTAATAATTCACCCCTCCACTTT,CASSKVNNSPLHF
TRBV7-3,12,TRBD1,NA,TRBJ2-3,TGTGCCAGCAGCTGGGGACAGGAGCAAAGAATCTTT,CASSWGQEQRIF
TRBV7-2,15,NA,many,TRBJ2-1,TGTGCCAGCAGCTTAGGGGTGGGATCCTACAATGAGCAGTTCTTC,CASSLGVGSYNEQFF
TRBV7-6,17,TRBD1,NA,TRBJ2-5,TGTGCCAGCAGCTCTCCCGGGACAGGGGTCATCCAAGAGACCCAGTACTTC,CASSSPGTGVIQETQYF
TRBV6-6,12,NA,NA,TRBJ1-4,TGTGCCAGCAGTTTACGCCGGGAAAAACTGTTTTTT,CASSLRREKLFF
TRBV7-2,15,TRBD1,NA,TRBJ1-3,TGTGCCAGCACCGGGGACAGGGCCTCTGGAAACACCATATATTTT,CASTGDRASGNTIYF
TRBV7-2,14,TRBD2,NA,TRBJ2-4,TGTGCCAGCAGCCGAGGACTAGCCTTCAACATTCAGTACTTC,CASSRGLAFNIQYF
TRBV5-1,15,NA,NA,TRBJ1-5,TGCGCCAGCAGCTTGGATGGGGCAGGGCATCAGCCCCAGCATTTT,CASSLDGAGHQPQHF
TRBV28,14,NA,few,TRBJ1-6,TGTGCCAGCGCGTCGGGGTCTCGGAATTCACCCCTCCACTTT,CASASGSRNSPLHF
TRBV28,12,NA,few,TRBJ2-5,TGTGCCAGCAGTTCCGGCCCAGAGACCCAGTACTTC,CASSSGPETQYF
TRBV6-2/TRBV6-3,14,NA,NA,TRBJ1-5,TGTGCCAGCAGTTACTCGACAATGGGGCAGCCCCAGCATTTT,CASSYSTMGQPQHF
TRBV4-1,13,NA,NA,TRBJ1-5,TGCGCCAGCAGCCAAGAGGGAGCCCAGCCCCAGCATTTT,CASSQEGAQPQHF
TRBV12-3/TRBV12-4,14,TRBD1,NA,TRBJ1-1,TGTGCCAGCACCCAACAGGGGGATTTCACTGAAGCTTTCTTT,CASTQQGDFTEAFF
TRBV6-5,12,TRBD1,once,TRBJ2-1,TGTGCCAGCAGTTCCCTGGACAGGAAGCAGTTCTTC,CASSSLDRKQFF
TRBV6-6,16,NA,few,TRBJ2-5,TGTGCCAGCAGTAGACAGAATTTGATCGGGCAAGAGACCCAGTACTTC,CASSRQNLIGQETQYF
TRBV4-3,16,NA,few,TRBJ2-7,TGCGCCAGCAGCCAAGAGACCGGACTCTATCGCTACGAGCAGTACTTC,CASSQETGLYRYEQYF
TRBV7-9,14,NA,few,TRBJ1-1,TGTGCCAGCAGCGCCACAGGAATCAGATTTGAAGCTTTCTTT,CASSATGIRFEAFF
TRBV20-1,15,TRBD1,NA,TRBJ1-5,TGCAGTGCTAGTTGGCAGGGGGTGAGCAATCAGCCCCAGCATTTT,CSASWQGVSNQPQHF
TRBV30,15,NA,NA,TRBJ1-6,TGTGCCTGGAGTGCCAACCTTGTGGGGGATTCACCCCTCCACTTT,CAWSANLVGDSPLHF
TRBV7-2,16,TRBD2,few,TRBJ2-3,TGTGCCAGCACCCCAAGATTGGCGGGAGGGGGGGATACGCAGTATTTT,CASTPRLAGGGDTQYF
TRBV6-1,16,NA,NA,TRBJ2-3,TGTGCCAGCAGCCGTACCACGAGGGGTAACACAGATACGCAGTATTTT,CASSRTTRGNTDTQYF
TRBV5-1,14,TRBD1,NA,TRBJ2-7,TGCGCCAGCAGCCCCCGGACAGGGATTCACGAGCAGTACTTC,CASSPRTGIHEQYF
TRBV7-2,13,NA,many,TRBJ2-1,TGTGCCAGCAGCTCCGTGCGGAACCATGAGCAGTTCTTC,CASSSVRNHEQFF
TRBV7-2,15,TRBD1,many,TRBJ1-4,TGTGCCAGCAGCTTAATCGGGACAGGTCGTGAAAAACTGTTTTTT,CASSLIGTGREKLFF
TRBV5-1,15,TRBD2,NA,TRBJ2-1,TGCGCCAGCACCCCAGACCCTAGCGGGCCCAATGAGCAGTTCTTC,CASTPDPSGPNEQFF
TRBV11-2,14,NA,few,TRBJ1-1,TGTGCCAGCAGCTCCGGGGGGGGAAACACTGAAGCTTTCTTT,CASSSGGGNTEAFF
TRBV20-1,14,NA,NA,TRBJ2-1,TGCAGTGCTAGAGCGGGGTTCTCCTACAATGAGCAGTTCTTC,CSARAGFSYNEQFF
TRBV7-2,18,TRBD2,many,TRBJ2-2,TGTGCCAGCAGCTTAGATGCGGGACTAGCCTTTCACACCGGGGAGCTGTTTTTT,CASSLDAGLAFHTGELFF
TRBV18,13,NA,few,TRBJ2-5,TGTGCCAGCTCACCTGGGGAGCGGGAGACCCAGTACTTC,CASSPGERETQYF
TRBV10-3,13,NA,few,TRBJ2-5,TGTGCCATCAGCCCAGAAACTCAAGAGACCCAGTACTTC,CAISPETQETQYF
TRBV19,20,NA,NA,TRBJ2-5,TGTGCCAGGAGTATGGGAGATGGACCGCCGGGACATAAGAACGGAGAGACCCAGTACTTC,CARSMGDGPPGHKNGETQYF
TRBV7-2,14,NA,NA,TRBJ2-7,TGTGCCAGCAGCGCATTCTTGACAGGCTACGAGCAGTACTTC,CASSAFLTGYEQYF
TRBV7-9,13,TRBD2,NA,TRBJ2-5,TGTGCCAGCAGCTTAGGAGGGACTAGCGGGACTTACTTC,CASSLGGTSGTYF
TRBV27,18,NA,many,TRBJ1-6,TGTGCCAGCAGTTTATACCGGACAGAGAGCTCCTATAATTCACCCCTCCACTTT,CASSLYRTESSYNSPLHF